Sequencing of this TCR beta chain was carried out in a study of blood T cell repertoires in COVID-19. The overall study: Acute-phase and convalescent COVID-19 samples originated in the United States, Italy and Spain. T cells, B-cell-depleted T cells, or PBMCs provided the cDNA or gDNA that served as material.

The sample holds one count of this clone. In the original processing: How many nucleated cells were present was estimated from reference gene primer amplification. Only in-frame clones appear in the TCRdb table, and some are missing; sequencing was by immunoSEQ multiplex PCR. That table furnishes V, J and clone size, whereas the DNA furnished D and trimming. This table has a few hundred thousand clones, approximately 87% appearing once. J lost 7 bases, V lost 0 bases, and 6 bases had no gene match. This CDR3 contains 15 residues. From germline, CDR1 is SGDLS and CDR2 YYNGEE. The sample consisted of peripheral blood. The receptor was isolated from a man aged 55 to 70 with acute or convalescent COVID-19. The chain employs TRBV9 and TRBJ2-2, with 7 bases that match TRBD1. The CDR3: CASSVEGATIGELFF. The CDR3 DNA reads TGTGCCAGCAGCGTAGAGGGGGCGACTATCGGGGAGCTGTTTTTT. The full variable domain, rest sourced from reference TRBV9 and TRBJ2-2, is DSGVTQTPKHLITATGQRVTLRCSPRSGDLSVYWYQQSLDQGLQFLIQYYNGEERAKGNILERFSAQQFPDLHSELNLSSLELGDSALYFCASSVEGATIGELFFGEGSRLTVL.